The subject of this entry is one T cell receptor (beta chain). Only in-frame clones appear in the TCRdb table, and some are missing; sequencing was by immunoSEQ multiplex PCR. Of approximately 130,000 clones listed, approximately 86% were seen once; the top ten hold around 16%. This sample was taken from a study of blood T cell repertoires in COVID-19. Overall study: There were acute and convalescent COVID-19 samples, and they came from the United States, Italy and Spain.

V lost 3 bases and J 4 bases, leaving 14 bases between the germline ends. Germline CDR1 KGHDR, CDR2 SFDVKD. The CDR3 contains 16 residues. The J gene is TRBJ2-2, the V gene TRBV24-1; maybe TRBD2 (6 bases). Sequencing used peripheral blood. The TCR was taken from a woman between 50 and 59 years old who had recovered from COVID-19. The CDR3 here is CATSDPLGGSTGELFF. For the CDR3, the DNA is TGTGCCACCAGTGATCCCCTCGGGGGAAGCACCGGGGAGCTGTTTTTT.